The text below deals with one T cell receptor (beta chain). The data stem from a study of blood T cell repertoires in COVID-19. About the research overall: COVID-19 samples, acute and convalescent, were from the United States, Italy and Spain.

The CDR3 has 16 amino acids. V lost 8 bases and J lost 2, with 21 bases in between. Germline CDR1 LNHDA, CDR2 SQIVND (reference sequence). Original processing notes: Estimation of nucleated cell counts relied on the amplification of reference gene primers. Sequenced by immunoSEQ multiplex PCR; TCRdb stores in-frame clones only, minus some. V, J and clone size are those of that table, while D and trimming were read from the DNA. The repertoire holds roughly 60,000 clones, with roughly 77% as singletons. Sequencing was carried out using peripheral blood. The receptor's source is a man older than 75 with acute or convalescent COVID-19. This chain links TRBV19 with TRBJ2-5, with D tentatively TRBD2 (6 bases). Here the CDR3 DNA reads TGTGCCAGTTCTTCTAATAGAGGTGGGGGGCAAGAGACCCAGTACTTC. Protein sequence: CASSSNRGGGQETQYF.